This TCR beta chain was retrieved from a study of shared clonotypes between healthy human individuals. Whole-study context: Researchers assigned three CD4 naive, three CD4 memory, two CD8 naive and one CD8 memory plate to each donor. Points from the study as a whole: The study generally estimated greater richness for naive than memory subsets. Generation probabilities were higher for clonotypes shared across all four sorted-subset donors than for unshared ones.

To note about this clone: Its cognate antigen is unknown. Within the sample, other DNA sequences also encode this same CDR3.

Germline lookup yields CDR1 SGHNT and CDR2 YYREEE (reference sequence). There are 13 residues in the CDR3. The V end was cut by 0 bases, the J end by 4 bases, with 8 bases between. CD45RO-negative cells were positively selected for CCR7, leaving out terminally differentiated effector memory CD45RA+ cells. Sequencing was performed with immunoSEQ multiplex PCR; in TCRdb, only in-frame clones are kept and a portion is missing. The sample lists 1.5 million to 2.5 million clones, roughly 95% occurring once. This sequence originates from a man between 18 and 35 years old in good health. Sequenced material: naive CD8+ T cells sorted from blood. This sequence joins TRBV5-4 and TRBJ2-7; TRBD2 is a possible D gene (5 bases). CDR3 sequence reads: CASSLGLTYEQYF. The CDR3 DNA follows: TGTGCCAGCAGCTTGGGACTAACTTACGAGCAGTACTTC.